This T cell receptor (beta chain) was recovered during a study of blood T cell repertoires in COVID-19. Overall study: Samples representing acute and convalescent COVID-19 were sourced from the United States, Italy and Spain.

Followed over time, Seattle patients had been enrolled while infection was active. The CDR3 covers 16 residues. Trimming took 1 base from V and 0 from J; bases not matched to a gene: 2. Germline values: CDR1 MDHEN, CDR2 SYDVKM. Original processing notes: Cell counts per sample came from amplifying reference gene primers. Only in-frame clones appear in the TCRdb table, and some are missing; sequencing was by immunoSEQ multiplex PCR. The DNA gave D and trimming, while V, J and clone size come from that table. The sample contains 200,000 or so clones, about 93% of which appear only once. This chain connects TRBV28 to TRBJ2-2, with 7 bases matching TRBD2. Specimen: peripheral blood. This TCR came from a man aged 55 to 70 with COVID-19, enrolled during active disease. As DNA, the CDR3 is TGTGCCAGCAGTTTATTGGGACTAACGAACACCGGGGAGCTGTTTTTT. Translating gives CASSLLGLTNTGELFF.